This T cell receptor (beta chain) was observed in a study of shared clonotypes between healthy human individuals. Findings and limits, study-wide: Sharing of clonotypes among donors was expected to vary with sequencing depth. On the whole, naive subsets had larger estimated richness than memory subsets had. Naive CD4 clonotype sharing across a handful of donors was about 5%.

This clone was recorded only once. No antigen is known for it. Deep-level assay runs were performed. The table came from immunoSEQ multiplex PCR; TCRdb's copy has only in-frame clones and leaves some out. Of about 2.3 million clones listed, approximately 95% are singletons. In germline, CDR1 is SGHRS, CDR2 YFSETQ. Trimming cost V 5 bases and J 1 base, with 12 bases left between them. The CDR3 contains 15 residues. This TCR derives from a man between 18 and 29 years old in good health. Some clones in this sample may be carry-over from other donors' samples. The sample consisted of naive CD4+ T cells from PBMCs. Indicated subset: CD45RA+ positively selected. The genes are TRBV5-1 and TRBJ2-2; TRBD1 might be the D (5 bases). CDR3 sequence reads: CASSLPQGNTGELFF. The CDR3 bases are TGCGCCAGCAGTTTACCCCAGGGGAACACCGGGGAGCTGTTTTTT.